The clone carrying this T cell receptor (beta chain) was recorded a few times. The junction and the germline gene differ at one end; a read error may be behind it. Through a sample-barcoded 5' primer and a J-beta primer mix, a second PCR was run for roughly 6 to 11 cycles. TCRdb recomputed calls from the 5' RACE reads with MiXCR, one row per CDR3 protein. The data contain more than 900,000 distinct CDR3 sequences, approximately 25% of them singletons. Germline V lookup: CDR1 MGHDK, CDR2 SYGVNS. The CDR3 length is 12 residues. These data belong to a study of blood T cells in healthy people across ages. This sample was also put to use in a study of T cells of mothers and their children.

The specimen was blood. The clonotype originates from a girl aged 2 to 10 in good health. The chain carries TRBV25-1 and TRBJ2-5; D is uncertain. The CDR3 reads CAGSEAGWAQYF. In DNA, the CDR3 is TGTGCCGGCAGTGAGGCCGGGTGGGCCCAGTACTTC.